What follows is one TCR beta chain and its context. Antigen specificity is unknown. The study drew all its donors from Caucasian adults living in Nashville, Tennessee. With 3 bases removed from V and 5 bases from J, the gap between germline ends came to 14 bases. The CDR3 is made up of 16 amino acids. Germline V gene lookup returns CDR1 KGHSH and CDR2 LQKENI. This specimen comes from a study of shared clonotypes between healthy human individuals. Some clones are missing from TCRdb's copy, which holds only in-frame ones; the method was immunoSEQ multiplex PCR. Of approximately 2.4 million clones in the sample, more than 90% were seen once. Findings and limits, study-wide: Sharing across four donors was seen in about 5% of naive CD4 clonotypes. In general, naive subsets displayed greater estimated richness than memory subsets did.

This receptor was identified in a man between 18 and 35 years old in good health. Sequences were obtained from naive CD4+ T cells sorted from blood. Subset defined: CD45RA+ positively selected. This rearrangement joins TRBV18 to TRBJ1-6, with D possibly matching TRBD1 (5 bases). The CDR3 DNA reads as TGTGCCAGCTCACCCCGGGGAGGGGCGGATAATTCACCCCTCCACTTT. It specifies CASSPRGGADNSPLHF.